The present entry profiles one T cell receptor beta chain with its context. The target antigen is unknown. TCRdb fed the 5' RACE reads into MiXCR, producing one record per CDR3 protein. The table has 300,000 to 400,000 distinct CDR3 sequences, approximately 20% seen once. Germline-derived CDR1 and CDR2 are SEHNR and FQNEAQ (reference sequence). There are 13 residues in the CDR3. The V end lost 3 bases, the J end lost 1 base, and 6 bases lay between the germline ends. This entry belongs to a study of CD8 T cells in ankylosing spondylitis. Study-level findings and limits: Disease-linked clones bore a CD8+ phenotype and were relatively rare in peripheral blood. Ankylosing spondylitis blood appeared to be characterized by a TCR beta motif of 7 to 9 highly homologous variants.

This chain joins TRBV7-9 and TRBJ2-5; D not resolved. Sequenced: blood, either unsorted or a sorted T cell fraction (not recorded which). The receptor was isolated from a male donor with ankylosing spondylitis. The CDR3, as DNA: TGTGCCAGCAGCTTTAGCACCCAAGAGACCCAGTACTTC. It yields the protein CASSFSTQETQYF.